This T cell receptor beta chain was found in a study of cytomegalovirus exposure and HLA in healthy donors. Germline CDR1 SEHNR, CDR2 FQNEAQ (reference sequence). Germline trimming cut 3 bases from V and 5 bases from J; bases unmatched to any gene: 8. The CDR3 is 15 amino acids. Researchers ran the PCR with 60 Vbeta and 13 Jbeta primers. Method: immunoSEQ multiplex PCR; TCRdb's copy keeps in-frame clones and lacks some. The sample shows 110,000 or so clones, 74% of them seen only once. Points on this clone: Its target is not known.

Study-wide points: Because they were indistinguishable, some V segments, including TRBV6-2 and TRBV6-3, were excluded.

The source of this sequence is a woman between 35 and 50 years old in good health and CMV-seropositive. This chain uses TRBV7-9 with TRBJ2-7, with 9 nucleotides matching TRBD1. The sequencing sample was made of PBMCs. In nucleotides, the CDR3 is TGTGCCAGCAGCTTCCGACAGGGGGGTGTGGACGAGCAGTACTTC. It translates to CASSFRQGGVDEQYF.